The 30 T cell receptor beta chains listed next were all sequenced from one sample in a study of shared clonotypes between healthy human individuals. Profiling relied on immunoSEQ multiplex PCR, and the TCRdb table lists in-frame clones only, not all of them. The data contain hundreds of thousands of clones, 90% to 97% of them singletons. The material sequenced was naive CD4+ T cells sorted from blood. Indicated subset: CD45RA+ positively selected. Receptors originate from a woman younger than 45 in good health.

The chain recombines TRBV6-1 with TRBJ1-5, with a weak D call TRBD1 (5 bases). The CDR3 loop spans 12 amino acids. Trimming took off 6 bases at V and 3 bases at J, with 6 bases between the two ends. Germline assignment: CDR1 MNHNS and CDR2 SASEGT. This chain's CDR3 is CASRGVNQPQHF. CDR3 sequence (DNA): TGTGCCAGCAGGGGGGTCAATCAGCCCCAGCATTTT.

The chain recombines TRBV5-6 with TRBJ2-7; weak D call: TRBD1 (6 bases). This CDR3 is built from 11 residues. From germline, CDR1 is SGHDT and CDR2 YYEEEE. V shed 2 bases and J shed 12 bases, with 12 bases lying between them. CDR3 amino acids: CASSFQGTVYF. For the CDR3, the DNA is TGTGCCAGCAGCTTCCAGGGGACGGTGTACTTC.

The V call is TRBV30, the J call TRBJ2-1, with D unclear. The germline V gene encodes CDR1 GTSNPN and CDR2 SVGIG (reference sequence). V lost 0 bases to trimming and J lost 6 bases, with 12 bases between them. CDR3 length equals 14 residues. The CDR3 here is CAWSVPPGINEQFF. CDR3 DNA sequence: TGTGCCTGGAGTGTACCCCCAGGCATCAATGAGCAGTTCTTC.

This chain joins TRBV18 and TRBJ2-5, with a possible D match to TRBD1 (5 bases). Germline V gene sequence: CDR1 KGHSH, CDR2 LQKENI. CDR3 size: 15 residues. V was trimmed by 0 bases and J by 0 bases, leaving 8 bases between them. The CDR3 is CASSPPGPYQETQYF. In DNA, the CDR3 is TGTGCCAGCTCACCACCGGGGCCGTACCAAGAGACCCAGTACTTC.

The CDR3 sequence is CASSSGGGSYEQYF. As DNA, the CDR3 is TGTGCCAGCAGCAGCGGGGGTGGATCCTACGAGCAGTACTTC. The V gene is TRBV28, the J gene TRBJ2-7; 8 bases are shared with TRBD2. CDR1 is MDHEN, CDR2 SYDVKM, per germline. This CDR3 spans 14 amino acids. Trimming took 6 bases from V and 1 from J; bases not matched to a gene: 5.

This chain connects TRBV7-2 to TRBJ2-1; D call uncertain. Germline CDR1 and CDR2: SGHTA and FQGNSA. The CDR3 consists of 14 residues. With 3 bases removed from V and 3 bases from J, the gap between germline ends came to 9 bases. As DNA, the CDR3 is TGTGCCAGCAGCTTCGATCTTTACTACAATGAGCAGTTCTTC. This gives the protein CASSFDLYYNEQFF.

This clone appeared a single time. V usage is TRBV25-1 and J usage is TRBJ2-3; 7 bases fit TRBD2. This CDR3 contains 15 residues. Germline trimming cut 3 bases from V and 11 bases from J; bases unmatched to any gene: 14. Germline-derived CDR1 and CDR2 are MGHDK and SYGVNS. Here the CDR3 reads CASSDGWEGRIGQYF. CDR3 bases: TGTGCCAGCAGTGATGGGTGGGAGGGCCGAATTGGGCAGTATTTT.

A word on this clone: Sequence at one end of the junction differs from germline and may be a read error. The chain couples TRBV18 to TRBJ2-3; the match to TRBD2 covers 7 bases. Germline V gene lookup returns CDR1 KGHSH and CDR2 LQKENI. The CDR3 has 13 amino acids. CDR3 DNA sequence: TGTGCCAGCTCTAACGGCGGGGGAGTGATTTCGGATTTT. Translating gives CASSNGGGVISDF.

V and J are TRBV7-2 and TRBJ1-1; a weak D match, TRBD1 (5 bases). Germline CDR1 and CDR2: SGHTA and FQGNSA. V gave up 6 bases and J gave up 1 base, with 9 bases separating them. This CDR3 comprises 13 residues. The CDR3 DNA reads as TGTGCCAGCAGTATAGACAGGAACACTGAAGCTTTCTTT. Protein: CASSIDRNTEAFF.

A single count supports this clone. CDR3 coding DNA: TGTGCCAGCAGCCCAGGGACTAGTAGCGCCAACGAGCAGTTCTTC. This translates into CASSPGTSSANEQFF. This chain links TRBV7-6 with TRBJ2-1; TRBD2 matches at 8 bases. The CDR3 totals 15 residues. V gave up 5 bases and J gave up 10 bases; unmatched junction bases: 13. The germline gives CDR1 SGHVS, CDR2 FNYEAQ.

This chain joins TRBV4-1 and TRBJ2-7; 7 nucleotides match TRBD1. This CDR3 has 15 residues. The V gene's germline CDR1 is MGHRA and CDR2 YSYEKL. V lost 0 bases to trimming and J lost 2 bases; unmatched junction nucleotides: 4. CDR3 nucleotides: TGCGCCAGCAGCCAAGAACCGGGACAGACCTACGAGCAGTACTTC. It encodes CASSQEPGQTYEQYF.

Here the CDR3 DNA reads TGTGCCAGCAGTTACTCTCCAGGCCCACTGACCTACGAGCAGTACTTC. Amino acids: CASSYSPGPLTYEQYF. The chain joins TRBV6-5 to TRBJ2-7; D remains ambiguous. This CDR3 is built from 16 residues. Germline-derived CDR1 and CDR2 are MNHEY and SVGAGI. Between the trimmed V and J ends, which lost 0 bases and 2 bases, there was a span of 14 bases.

The rearrangement uses TRBV7-2 and TRBJ1-5; D call uncertain. V gave up 1 base and J gave up 4 bases, with 5 bases separating them. Germline V gives CDR1 SGHTA, CDR2 FQGNSA. The CDR3 has 13 residues. CDR3 DNA sequence: TGTGCCAGCAGCTTAGAGCTGAATCAGCCCCAGCATTTT. It is translated as CASSLELNQPQHF.

The rearrangement links TRBV6-6 to TRBJ2-7; either TRBD1 or TRBD2 may fit D (5 bases each). Between the trimmed V and J ends, which lost 6 bases and 6 bases, there was a span of 12 bases. The CDR3 runs 12 residues. The germline V gene encodes CDR1 MNHNY and CDR2 SVGAGI (reference sequence). Written as DNA, the CDR3 is TGTGCCAGCAGCCCCCAGGGACGCGAGCAGTACTTC. As protein: CASSPQGREQYF.

The genes are TRBV5-5 and TRBJ1-3; D is perhaps TRBD1 (6 bases). This CDR3 is built from 16 residues. Germline loops: CDR1 SGHKS, CDR2 YYEKEE (reference sequence). Trimming took 4 bases from V and 4 from J, leaving 18 bases between them. The CDR3, as DNA: TGTGCCAGCAGCCAGATCCGCCAGGGGACCGGAAACACCATATATTTT. It encodes CASSQIRQGTGNTIYF.

The CDR3 reads CASSDRTGGYEQYF. The CDR3 nucleotides are TGTGCCAGCAGTGATAGGACAGGGGGCTACGAGCAGTACTTC. The chain combines TRBV25-1 with TRBJ2-7, with TRBD1 identical over 10 bases. CDR1 and CDR2 from the germline V gene are MGHDK and SYGVNS. V shed 3 bases, J shed 3 bases, and the junction held 2 bases outside the gene matches. The CDR3 extends over 14 amino acids.

The chain employs TRBV29-1 and TRBJ1-1; D not resolved. The CDR3 sequence is 13 residues long. The germline V and J ends were trimmed by 7 bases and 3 bases, with 15 bases remaining between them. Per germline, CDR1 SQVTM and CDR2 ANQGSEA. Here the CDR3 DNA reads TGCAGCGGGATAGGAGGTCGTTACACTGAAGCTTTCTTT. This sequence encodes CSGIGGRYTEAFF.

This chain connects TRBV5-4 to TRBJ2-1; TRBD1 aligns across 7 bases. The junction had 5 bases not matched to a gene; V was cut back by 0 bases and J by 5 bases. Germline lookup yields CDR1 SGHNT and CDR2 YYREEE (reference sequence). The CDR3 spans 15 residues. CDR3: CASSLAEQGNNEQFF. The CDR3 DNA sequence: TGTGCCAGCAGCTTGGCAGAACAGGGGAACAATGAGCAGTTCTTC.

This chain joins TRBV7-9 and TRBJ1-5; TRBD1 agrees at 7 bases. CDR3 size: 14 residues. Germline V gene lookup returns CDR1 SEHNR and CDR2 FQNEAQ (reference sequence). The trim removed 1 base at V and 6 bases at J, leaving 3 bases unmatched. In DNA, the CDR3 is TGTGCCAGCAGCTTAGGAGGGGGCAGTCAGCCCCAGCATTTT. This sequence encodes CASSLGGGSQPQHF.

This chain links TRBV7-8 with TRBJ2-2; 7 bases match TRBD1. CDR1 is SGHVS and CDR2 is FQNEAQ in the germline V gene. With 7 bases clipped from V and 5 bases from J, the junction kept 7 bases outside the gene matches. The length of the CDR3 is 14 residues. The CDR3 protein is CASNRGRLTGELFF. CDR3 nucleotide sequence: TGTGCCAGCAATAGGGGGCGTTTGACCGGGGAGCTGTTTTTT.

This sequence joins TRBV15 and TRBJ2-3; D is uncertain. The CDR3 covers 17 residues. V shed 0 bases and J shed 2 bases, with 15 bases lying between them. Germline V lookup: CDR1 LNHNV, CDR2 YYDKDF (reference sequence). The CDR3 region is CATSRDERDLYTDTQYF. The CDR3 region has the DNA TGTGCCACCAGCAGAGATGAACGCGACTTGTACACAGATACGCAGTATTTT.

The CDR3 DNA sequence: TGTGCCAGCAGTGAACCCGGCAGGGTGGCTACTGAAGCTTTCTTT. Its translation is CASSEPGRVATEAFF. The gene calls are TRBV6-1 and TRBJ1-1; tentatively, D is TRBD1 (5 bases). V lost 2 bases and J lost 5, with 15 bases in between. The CDR3 has 15 residues. Germline lookup yields CDR1 MNHNS and CDR2 SASEGT.

V gene TRBV6-1 combines with J gene TRBJ1-4; D is perhaps TRBD1 (6 bases). The germline V gene encodes CDR1 MNHNS and CDR2 SASEGT. The CDR3 is 14 residues long. V dropped 6 bases and J dropped 5 bases, with 13 bases sitting between them. CDR3 region: CASSTAGENEKLFF. In DNA, the CDR3 is TGTGCCAGCAGCACCGCAGGGGAAAATGAAAAACTGTTTTTT.

This rearrangement joins TRBV28 to TRBJ1-5; D is possibly TRBD1 (6 bases). Germline V gene data show CDR1 as MDHEN and CDR2 as SYDVKM. The CDR3 covers 16 residues. V was clipped by 5 bases and J by 3 bases, with 17 bases between them. This CDR3 is CASSITLDRPNQPQHF. CDR3 sequence (DNA): TGTGCCAGCAGTATAACCCTGGACAGACCCAATCAGCCCCAGCATTTT.

The chain is built from TRBV10-3 and TRBJ1-5; possibly TRBD1 for D (6 bases). The ends were cut back, 8 bases at V and 4 bases at J, with 15 bases in the middle. This CDR3 comprises 14 residues. Looked up from germline, CDR1 is ENHRY and CDR2 is SYGVKD. Here the CDR3 DNA reads TGTGCCATCCGCGCGGGGGCGCAGAATCAGCCCCAGCATTTT. Translated: CAIRAGAQNQPQHF.

The CDR3 bases are TGTGCCAGCAGCCAATTATCGACAGGTATGAACACTGAAGCTTTCTTT. As protein: CASSQLSTGMNTEAFF. The chain joins TRBV14 to TRBJ1-1; perhaps TRBD1 as D (6 bases). The V end lost 2 bases, the J end lost 0 bases, and 13 bases lay between the germline ends. The length of the CDR3 is 16 residues. Germline V gives CDR1 SGHDN, CDR2 FVKESK.

V and J are TRBV28 and TRBJ1-5; weak D call: TRBD1 (6 bases). The CDR3 length is 15 residues. Trimming took 6 bases from V and 2 from J, leaving 14 bases between them. Germline CDR1 is MDHEN and CDR2 is SYDVKM. The CDR3 loop is CASSPRGAGNQPQHF. CDR3 nucleotides: TGTGCCAGCAGCCCCCGGGGGGCCGGCAATCAGCCCCAGCATTTT.

The V call is TRBV28, the J call TRBJ1-1; 8 bases line up with TRBD1. Germline CDR1 and CDR2: MDHEN and SYDVKM. CDR3 size: 16 residues. The trim removed 4 bases at V and 1 base at J, leaving 8 bases unmatched. The CDR3 DNA sequence: TGTGCCAGCAGTTCAGGGGGCCCACTGAGGAACACTGAAGCTTTCTTT. Its protein product is CASSSGGPLRNTEAFF.

This rearrangement joins TRBV2 to TRBJ2-7; D is ambiguous. The germline gives CDR1 SNHLY, CDR2 FYNNEI. The CDR3 contains 15 residues. The germline V and J ends were trimmed by 2 bases and 0 bases, with 11 bases remaining between them. The CDR3 loop is CASSETRTASYEQYF. The CDR3, as DNA: TGTGCCAGCAGTGAAACACGCACCGCCTCCTACGAGCAGTACTTC.

V usage is TRBV28 and J usage is TRBJ1-2; TRBD1 might be the D (6 bases). The CDR3 loop spans 13 amino acids. Germline V gives CDR1 MDHEN, CDR2 SYDVKM. The V end lost 8 bases, the J end lost 3 bases, and 13 bases lay between the germline ends. CDR3 nucleotide sequence: TGTGCCAGCGGGACAAGGGGATACTATGGCTACACCTTC. Protein sequence: CASGTRGYYGYTF.